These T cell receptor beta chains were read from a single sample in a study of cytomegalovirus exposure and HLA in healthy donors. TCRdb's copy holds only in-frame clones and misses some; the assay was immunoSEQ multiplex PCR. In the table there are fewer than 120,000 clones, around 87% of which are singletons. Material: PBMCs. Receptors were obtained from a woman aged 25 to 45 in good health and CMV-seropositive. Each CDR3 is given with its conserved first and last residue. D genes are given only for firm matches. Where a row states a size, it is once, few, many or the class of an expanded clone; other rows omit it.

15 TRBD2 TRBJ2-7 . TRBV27 TGTGCCAGCAGTTCTCTCCCGGGGGGGACCTACGAGCAGTACTTC CASSSLPGGTYEQYF
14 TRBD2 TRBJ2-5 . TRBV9 TGTGCCAGCAGCGCAGGACTAGCGAAAGAGACCCAGTACTTC CASSAGLAKETQYF
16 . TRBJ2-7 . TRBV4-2 TGTGCCAGCAGCCAAGACCCCGGGGAGGCTTCCTACGAGCAGTACTTC CASSQDPGEASYEQYF
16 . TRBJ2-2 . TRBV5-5 TGTGCCAGCAGCTTGGCTCGGGAATTGTGGGCCGGGGAGCTGTTTTTT CASSLARELWAGELFF
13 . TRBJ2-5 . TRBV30 TGTGCCTGGGTAACATTGTCCCAAGAGACCCAGTACTTC CAWVTLSQETQYF
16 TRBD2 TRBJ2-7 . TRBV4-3 TGCGCCAGCAGCCAAGAGGTTGGTAGCGGGAGTGATGAGCAGTACTTC CASSQEVGSGSDEQYF
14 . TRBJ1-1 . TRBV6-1 TGTGCCAGCAGTGAAGATGGCAGGGACACTGAAGCTTTCTTT CASSEDGRDTEAFF
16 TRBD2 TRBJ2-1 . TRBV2 TGTGCCAGCAGGATGGGACTAGCGGGGGCGTACAATGAGCAGTTCTTC CASRMGLAGAYNEQFF
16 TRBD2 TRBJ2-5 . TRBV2 TGTGCCAGCAGCGGACTAGCGCTGAGAGTCGGAGAGACCCAGTACTTC CASSGLALRVGETQYF
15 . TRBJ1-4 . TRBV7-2 TGTGCCAGCAGCTTAGAGGCCGCCGGGAGGGAAAAACTGTTTTTT CASSLEAAGREKLFF
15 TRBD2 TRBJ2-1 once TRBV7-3 TGTGCCAGCAGCTTAGTAACGGGAGGAAGCAATGAGCAGTTCTTC CASSLVTGGSNEQFF
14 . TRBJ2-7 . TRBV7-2 TGTGCCAGCAGCTTCTGGGGCCCTTCCTACGAGCAGTACTTC CASSFWGPSYEQYF
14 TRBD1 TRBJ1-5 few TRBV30 TGTGCCTGGGCCCCGACAGGGGGCTATCAGCCCCAGCATTTT CAWAPTGGYQPQHF
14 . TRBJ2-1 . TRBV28 TGTGCCAGCAGTTTATGGGCACCCACCTATGAGCAGTTCTTC CASSLWAPTYEQFF
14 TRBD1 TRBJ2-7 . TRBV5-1 TGCGCCAGCTCTCGGACAGGGGAAGGGTACGAGCAGTACTTC CASSRTGEGYEQYF